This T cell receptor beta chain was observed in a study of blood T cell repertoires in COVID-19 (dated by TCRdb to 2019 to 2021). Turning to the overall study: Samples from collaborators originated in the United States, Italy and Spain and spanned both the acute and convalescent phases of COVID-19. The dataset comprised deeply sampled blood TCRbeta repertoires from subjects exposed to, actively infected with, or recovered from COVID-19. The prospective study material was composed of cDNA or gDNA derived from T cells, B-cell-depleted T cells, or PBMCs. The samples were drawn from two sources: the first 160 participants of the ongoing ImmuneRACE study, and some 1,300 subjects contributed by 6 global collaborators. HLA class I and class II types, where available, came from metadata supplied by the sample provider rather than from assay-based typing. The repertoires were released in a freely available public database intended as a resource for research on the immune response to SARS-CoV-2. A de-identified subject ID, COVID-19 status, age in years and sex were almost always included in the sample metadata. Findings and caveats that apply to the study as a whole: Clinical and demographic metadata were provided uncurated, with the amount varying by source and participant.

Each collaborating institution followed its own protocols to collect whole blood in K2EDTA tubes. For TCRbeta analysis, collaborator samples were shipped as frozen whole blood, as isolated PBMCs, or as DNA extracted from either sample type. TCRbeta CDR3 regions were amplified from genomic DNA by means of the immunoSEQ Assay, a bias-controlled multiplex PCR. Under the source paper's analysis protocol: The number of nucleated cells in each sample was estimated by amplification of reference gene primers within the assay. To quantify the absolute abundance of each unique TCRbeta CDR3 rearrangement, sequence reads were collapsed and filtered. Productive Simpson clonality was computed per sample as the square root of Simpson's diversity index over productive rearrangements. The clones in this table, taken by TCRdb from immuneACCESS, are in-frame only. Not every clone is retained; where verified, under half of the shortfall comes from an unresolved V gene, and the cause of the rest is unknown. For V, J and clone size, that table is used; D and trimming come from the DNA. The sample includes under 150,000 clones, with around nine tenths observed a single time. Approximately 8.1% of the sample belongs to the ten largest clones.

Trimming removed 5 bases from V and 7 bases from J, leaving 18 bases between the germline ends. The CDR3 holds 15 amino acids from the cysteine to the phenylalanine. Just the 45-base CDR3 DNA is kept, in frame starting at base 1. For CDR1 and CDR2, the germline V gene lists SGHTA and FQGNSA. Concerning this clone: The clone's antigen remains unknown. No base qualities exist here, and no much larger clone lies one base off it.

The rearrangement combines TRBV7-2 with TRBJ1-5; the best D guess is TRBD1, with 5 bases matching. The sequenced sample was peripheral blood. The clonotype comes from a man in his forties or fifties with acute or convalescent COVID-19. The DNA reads TGTGCCAGCAGCCCTAGAAACTCAGGGTTACAGCCCCAGCATTTT. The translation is CASSPRNSGLQPQHF.